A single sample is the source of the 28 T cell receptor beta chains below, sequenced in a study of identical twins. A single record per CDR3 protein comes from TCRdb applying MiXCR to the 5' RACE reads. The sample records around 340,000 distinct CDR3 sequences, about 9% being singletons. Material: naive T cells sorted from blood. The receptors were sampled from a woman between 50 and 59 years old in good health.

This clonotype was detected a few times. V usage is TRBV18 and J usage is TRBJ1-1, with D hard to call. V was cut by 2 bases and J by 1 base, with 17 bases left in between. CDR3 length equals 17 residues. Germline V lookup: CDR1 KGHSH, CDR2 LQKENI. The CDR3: CASSPELVSPRNTEAFF. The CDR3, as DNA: TGTGCCAGCTCACCAGAACTGGTCAGCCCCAGGAACACTGAAGCTTTCTTT.

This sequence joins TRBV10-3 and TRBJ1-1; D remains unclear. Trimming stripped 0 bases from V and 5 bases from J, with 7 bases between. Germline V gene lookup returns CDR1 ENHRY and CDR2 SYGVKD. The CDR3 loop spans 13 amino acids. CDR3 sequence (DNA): TGTGCCATCAGTGAGTCGTCGGGGACTGAAGCTTTCTTT. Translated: CAISESSGTEAFF.

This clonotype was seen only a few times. The CDR3 protein is CASRDFRGDYGYTF. For the CDR3, the DNA is TGTGCCAGCAGAGATTTCAGGGGCGACTATGGCTACACCTTC. The rearrangement links TRBV12-3 or TRBV12-4 to TRBJ1-2; D perhaps matches TRBD1 (6 bases). V was pared by 6 bases and J by 3 bases, with 14 bases between. This CDR3 comprises 14 residues.

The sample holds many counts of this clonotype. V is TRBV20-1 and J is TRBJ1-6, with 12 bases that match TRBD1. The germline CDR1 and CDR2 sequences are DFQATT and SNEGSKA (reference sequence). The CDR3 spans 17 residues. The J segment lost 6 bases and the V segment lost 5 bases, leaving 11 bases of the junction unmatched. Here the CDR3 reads CSASGTGGTVANSPLHF. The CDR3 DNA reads TGCAGTGCTTCCGGGACAGGGGGCACGGTTGCTAATTCACCCCTCCACTTT.

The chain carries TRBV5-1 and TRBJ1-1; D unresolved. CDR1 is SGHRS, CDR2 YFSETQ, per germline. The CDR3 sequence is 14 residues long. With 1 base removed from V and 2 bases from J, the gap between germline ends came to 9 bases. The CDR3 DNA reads TGCGCCAGCAGCTTGACGACGGGAAACACTGAAGCTTTCTTT. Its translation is CASSLTTGNTEAFF.

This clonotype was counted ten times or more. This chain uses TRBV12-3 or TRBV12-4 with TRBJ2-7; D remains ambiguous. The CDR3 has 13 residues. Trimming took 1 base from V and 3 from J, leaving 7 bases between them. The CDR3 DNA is TGTGCCAGCAGTTTAGATCACATCTACGAGCAGTACTTC. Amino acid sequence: CASSLDHIYEQYF.

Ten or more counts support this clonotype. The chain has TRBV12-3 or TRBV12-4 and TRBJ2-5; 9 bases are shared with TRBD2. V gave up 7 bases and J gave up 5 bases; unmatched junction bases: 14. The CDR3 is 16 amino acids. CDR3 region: CASIPGAGGGLETQYF. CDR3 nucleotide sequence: TGTGCCAGCATCCCCGGGGCGGGAGGGGGCTTGGAGACCCAGTACTTC.

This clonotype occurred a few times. The CDR3 DNA reads as TGCAGCGCGCCTAGCGGGAGTAACAATGAGCAGTTCTTC. It is translated as CSAPSGSNNEQFF. The gene calls are TRBV29-1 and TRBJ2-1; TRBD2 aligns across 10 bases. This CDR3 contains 13 residues. The germline gives CDR1 SQVTM, CDR2 ANQGSEA. V gave up 7 bases and J gave up 5 bases; unmatched junction bases: 5.

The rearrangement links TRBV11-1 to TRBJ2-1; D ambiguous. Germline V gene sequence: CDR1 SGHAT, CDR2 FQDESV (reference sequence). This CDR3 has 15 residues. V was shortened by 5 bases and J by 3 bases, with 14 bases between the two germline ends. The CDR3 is CASSQGRTHYNEQFF. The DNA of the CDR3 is TGTGCCAGCAGCCAAGGTCGGACCCACTACAATGAGCAGTTCTTC.

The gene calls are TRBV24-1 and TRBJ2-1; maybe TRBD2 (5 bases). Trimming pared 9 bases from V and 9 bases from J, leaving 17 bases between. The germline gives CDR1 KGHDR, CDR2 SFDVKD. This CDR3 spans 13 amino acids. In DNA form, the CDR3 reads TGTGCCACCCGAAGCGCTACGGCGGGTGAGCAGTTCTTC. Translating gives CATRSATAGEQFF.

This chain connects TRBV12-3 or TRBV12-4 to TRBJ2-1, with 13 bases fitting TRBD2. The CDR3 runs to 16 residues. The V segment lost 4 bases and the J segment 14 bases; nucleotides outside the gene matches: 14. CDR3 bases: TGTGCCAGCAGTTCCTTATGGGGGACTAGCGGGGAAAAGGAGTTCTTC. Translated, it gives CASSSLWGTSGEKEFF.

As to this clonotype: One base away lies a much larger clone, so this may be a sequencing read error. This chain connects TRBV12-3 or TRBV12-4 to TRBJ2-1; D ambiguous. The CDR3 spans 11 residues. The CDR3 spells CASSLWDDQFF. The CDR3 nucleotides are TGTGCCAGCAGTTTATGGGATGACCAGTTCTTC.

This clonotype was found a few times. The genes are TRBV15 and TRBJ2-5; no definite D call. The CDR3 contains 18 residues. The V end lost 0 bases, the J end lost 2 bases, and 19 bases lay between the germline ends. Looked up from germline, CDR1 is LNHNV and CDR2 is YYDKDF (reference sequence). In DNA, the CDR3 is TGTGCCACCAGCAGAGATGGGGAACGGTCCGATTCGCAAGAGACCCAGTACTTC. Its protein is CATSRDGERSDSQETQYF.

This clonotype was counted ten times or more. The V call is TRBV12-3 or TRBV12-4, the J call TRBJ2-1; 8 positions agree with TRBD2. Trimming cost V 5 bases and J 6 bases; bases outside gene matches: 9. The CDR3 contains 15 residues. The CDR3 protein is CASSPGGEGVNEQFF. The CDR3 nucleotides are TGTGCCAGCAGTCCGGGGGGGGAGGGGGTCAATGAGCAGTTCTTC.

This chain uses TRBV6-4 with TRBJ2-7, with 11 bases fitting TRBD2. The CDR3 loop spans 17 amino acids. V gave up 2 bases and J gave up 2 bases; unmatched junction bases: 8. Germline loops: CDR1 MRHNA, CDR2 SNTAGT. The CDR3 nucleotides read TGTGCCAGCAGTGACAAGACTAGCGGGAAAGGTACCTACGAGCAGTACTTC. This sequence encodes CASSDKTSGKGTYEQYF.

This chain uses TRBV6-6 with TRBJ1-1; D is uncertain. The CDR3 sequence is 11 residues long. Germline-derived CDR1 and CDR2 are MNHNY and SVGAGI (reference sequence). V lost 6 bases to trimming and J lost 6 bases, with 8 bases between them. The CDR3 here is CASSKLAEAFF. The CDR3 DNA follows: TGTGCCAGCAGCAAACTTGCTGAAGCTTTCTTT.

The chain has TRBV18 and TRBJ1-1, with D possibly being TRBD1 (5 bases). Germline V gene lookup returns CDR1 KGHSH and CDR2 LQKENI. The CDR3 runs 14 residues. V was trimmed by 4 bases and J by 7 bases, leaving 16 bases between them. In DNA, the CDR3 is TGTGCCAGCTCACTGGACGGGTATAGGGGTGAAGCTTTCTTT. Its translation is CASSLDGYRGEAFF.

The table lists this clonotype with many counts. The CDR3 DNA reads TGTGCCAGCAGCCCCCCCCCGGCCTACAATGAGCAGTTCTTC. Protein sequence: CASSPPPAYNEQFF. The V call is TRBV13, the J call TRBJ2-1; D is undetermined. With 5 bases removed from V and 2 bases from J, the gap between germline ends came to 10 bases. CDR3 length: 14 residues. The V gene's germline CDR1 is PRHDT and CDR2 FYEKMQ (reference sequence).

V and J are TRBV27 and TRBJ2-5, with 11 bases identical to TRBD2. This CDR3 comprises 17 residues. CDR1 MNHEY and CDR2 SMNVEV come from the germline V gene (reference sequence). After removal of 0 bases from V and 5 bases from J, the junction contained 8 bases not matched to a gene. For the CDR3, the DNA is TGTGCCAGCAGTTTATCGGGACTAGCGGCTAGCTGGGAGACCCAGTACTTC. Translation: CASSLSGLAASWETQYF.

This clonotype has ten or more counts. Here the CDR3 reads CSLKRENTGELFF. In nucleotides, the CDR3 is TGCAGCCTTAAGCGGGAGAACACCGGGGAGCTGTTTTTT. The chain is built from TRBV29-1 and TRBJ2-2; 7 bases line up with TRBD2. Germline CDR1 SQVTM, CDR2 ANQGSEA. With 8 bases clipped from V and 1 base from J, the junction kept 4 bases outside the gene matches. This CDR3 has 13 amino acids.

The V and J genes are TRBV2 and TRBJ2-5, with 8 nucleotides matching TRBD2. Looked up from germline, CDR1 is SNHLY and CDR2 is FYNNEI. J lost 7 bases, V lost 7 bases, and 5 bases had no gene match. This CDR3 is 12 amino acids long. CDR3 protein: CASNPGGGTQYF. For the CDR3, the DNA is TGTGCCAGCAACCCGGGAGGGGGGACCCAGTACTTC.

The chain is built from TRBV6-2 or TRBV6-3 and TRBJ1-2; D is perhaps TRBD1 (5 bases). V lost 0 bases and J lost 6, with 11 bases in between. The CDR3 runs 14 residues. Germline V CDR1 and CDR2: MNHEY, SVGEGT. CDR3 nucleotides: TGTGCCAGCAGTTACTCGGGTTGGACAAATGGCTACACCTTC. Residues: CASSYSGWTNGYTF.

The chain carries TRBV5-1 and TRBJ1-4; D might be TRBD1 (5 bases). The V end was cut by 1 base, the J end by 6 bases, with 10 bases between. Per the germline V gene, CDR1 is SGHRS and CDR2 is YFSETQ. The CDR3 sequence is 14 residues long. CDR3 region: CASSLRQPDEKLFF. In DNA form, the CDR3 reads TGCGCCAGCAGCTTGCGACAGCCCGATGAAAAACTGTTTTTT.

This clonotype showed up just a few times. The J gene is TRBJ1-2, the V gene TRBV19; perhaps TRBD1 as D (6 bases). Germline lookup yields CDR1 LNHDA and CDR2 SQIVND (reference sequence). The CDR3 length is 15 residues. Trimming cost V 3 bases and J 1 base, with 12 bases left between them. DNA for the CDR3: TGTGCCAGTAGTATCGAACAGGGAAATAACTATGGCTACACCTTC. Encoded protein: CASSIEQGNNYGYTF. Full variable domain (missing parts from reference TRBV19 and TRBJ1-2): DGGITQSPKYLFRKEGQNVTLSCEQNLNHDAMYWYRQDPGQGLRLIYYSQIVNDFQKGDIAEGYSVSREKKESFPLTVTSAQKNPTAFYLCASSIEQGNNYGYTFGSGTRLTVV.

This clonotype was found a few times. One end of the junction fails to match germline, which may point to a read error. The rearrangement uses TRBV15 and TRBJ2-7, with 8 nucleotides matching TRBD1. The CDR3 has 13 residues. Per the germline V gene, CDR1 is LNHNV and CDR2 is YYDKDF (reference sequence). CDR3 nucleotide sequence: TGTGCCACCAGCAGAGATATTGGCGGGACAGGCGATTTC. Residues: CATSRDIGGTGDF.

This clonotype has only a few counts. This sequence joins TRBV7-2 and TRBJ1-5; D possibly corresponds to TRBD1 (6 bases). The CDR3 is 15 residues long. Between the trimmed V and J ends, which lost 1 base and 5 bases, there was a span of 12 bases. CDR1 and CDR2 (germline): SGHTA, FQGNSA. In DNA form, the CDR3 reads TGTGCCAGCAGCTTAGATGCGAGGGGGTATCAGCCCCAGCATTTT. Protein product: CASSLDARGYQPQHF.

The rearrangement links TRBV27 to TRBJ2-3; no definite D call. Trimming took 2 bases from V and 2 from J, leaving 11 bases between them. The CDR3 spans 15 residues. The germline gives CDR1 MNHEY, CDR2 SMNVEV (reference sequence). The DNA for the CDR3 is TGTGCCAGCAGTTTACAGGCGCTCGACACAGATACGCAGTATTTT. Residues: CASSLQALDTDTQYF.

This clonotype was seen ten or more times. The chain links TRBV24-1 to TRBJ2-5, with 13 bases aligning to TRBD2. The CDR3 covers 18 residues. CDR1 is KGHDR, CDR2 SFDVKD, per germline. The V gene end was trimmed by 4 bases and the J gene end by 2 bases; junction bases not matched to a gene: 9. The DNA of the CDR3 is TGTGCCACCAGTGAGAACGGACTAGCGGGAGTGGAACAAGAGACCCAGTACTTC. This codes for CATSENGLAGVEQETQYF.